This entry lists 29 T cell receptor beta chains sequenced from one sample in a study of blood T cell repertoires in COVID-19. Sequencing was performed with immunoSEQ multiplex PCR; in TCRdb, only in-frame clones are kept and a portion is missing. Of hundreds of thousands of clones listed, approximately 85% are singletons. Sample: peripheral blood. These receptors all stem from a man aged 45-65 years with COVID-19, enrolled during active disease.

V gene TRBV6-5 combines with J gene TRBJ2-1; 7 bases agree with TRBD2. Germline V lookup: CDR1 MNHEY, CDR2 SVGAGI. The CDR3 runs 15 residues. The V and J ends lost 2 bases and 2 bases, in that order; junction bases with no gene match: 3. The CDR3 loop is CASSYGRGAYNEQFF. The CDR3, as DNA: TGTGCCAGCAGTTACGGACGGGGGGCCTACAATGAGCAGTTCTTC.

The chain combines TRBV6-2 or TRBV6-3 with TRBJ2-2; 9 positions agree with TRBD2. The CDR3 has 16 residues. Germline CDR1 and CDR2: MNHEY and SVGEGT. The V gene end was trimmed by 3 bases and the J gene end by 4 bases; junction bases not matched to a gene: 6. This CDR3 reads CASSYGVSGGTGELFF. Written as DNA, the CDR3 is TGTGCCAGCAGTTATGGCGTTAGCGGGGGCACCGGGGAGCTGTTTTTT.

The chain employs TRBV14 and TRBJ2-7; no clear D. This CDR3 has 12 amino acids. Germline V gene lookup returns CDR1 SGHDN and CDR2 FVKESK. Trimming took 4 bases from V and 3 from J, leaving 7 bases between them. CDR3 protein: CASSRALYEQYF. CDR3 in DNA: TGTGCCAGCAGCCGGGCACTCTACGAGCAGTACTTC.

The chain joins TRBV2 to TRBJ1-4; unclear D gene. The CDR3 runs 16 residues. The V gene's germline CDR1 is SNHLY and CDR2 FYNNEI. Trimming removed 0 bases from V and 10 bases from J, with 18 bases in between. The CDR3 nucleotides are TGTGCCAGCAGTGAAGCGACATCAGGTGTACTGGGAAAACTGTTTTTT. Amino acids: CASSEATSGVLGKLFF. The full variable domain, with the rest looked up from reference TRBV2 and TRBJ1-4, is EPEVTQTPSHQVTQMGQEVILRCVPISNHLYFYWYRQILGQKVEFLVSFYNNEISEKSEIFDDQFSVERPDGSNFTLKIRSTKLEDSAMYFCASSEATSGVLGKLFFGSGTQLSVL.

The chain has TRBV24-1 and TRBJ2-3; tentatively, D is TRBD1 (5 bases). V was cut by 7 bases and J by 0 bases, with 10 bases left in between. Germline CDR1 is KGHDR and CDR2 is SFDVKD. This CDR3 is 14 amino acids long. CDR3 amino acids: CATRGQLSTDTQYF. The CDR3, as DNA: TGTGCCACCAGAGGACAACTTAGCACAGATACGCAGTATTTT.

This chain joins TRBV3-1 (or the pseudogene TRBV3-2) and TRBJ2-7, with D possibly being TRBD2 (6 bases). The CDR3 is 15 residues long. Germline V gives CDR1 LGHDT, CDR2 YNNKEL (reference sequence). V dropped 4 bases and J dropped 5 bases, with 18 bases sitting between them. The CDR3 is CASSPYGAGPDEQYF. CDR3 DNA sequence: TGTGCCAGCAGCCCCTACGGGGCGGGGCCGGACGAGCAGTACTTC.

The chain employs TRBV7-9 and TRBJ1-4, with unresolved D. CDR3 length: 17 residues. Germline-derived CDR1 and CDR2 are SEHNR and FQNEAQ (reference sequence). V was pared by 0 bases and J by 0 bases, with 11 bases between. CDR3 coding DNA: TGTGCCAGCAGCTTAGCACAGATCACCACAACTAATGAAAAACTGTTTTTT. Translating gives CASSLAQITTTNEKLFF.

This rearrangement joins TRBV10-3 to TRBJ2-2; 10 nucleotides line up with TRBD2. V was pared by 0 bases and J by 5 bases, with 9 bases of the junction left unmatched. The germline gives CDR1 ENHRY, CDR2 SYGVKD. The CDR3 consists of 18 residues. CDR3 amino acids: CAISESFLAGAPTGELFF. The CDR3 DNA sequence: TGTGCCATCAGTGAGTCGTTTCTAGCGGGGGCCCCTACCGGGGAGCTGTTTTTT.

The chain has TRBV5-1 and TRBJ2-1; D is perhaps TRBD1 (6 bases). Between the trimmed V and J ends, which lost 0 bases and 0 bases, there was a span of 10 bases. The CDR3 sequence is 16 residues long. CDR1 SGHRS and CDR2 YFSETQ come from the germline V gene. The CDR3 coding sequence is TGCGCCAGCAGCTTGGGGACAGCCCGCTCCTACAATGAGCAGTTCTTC. It encodes CASSLGTARSYNEQFF. The variable domain in full, with the rest retrieved from reference TRBV5-1 and TRBJ2-1, is KAGVTQTPRYLIKTRGQQVTLSCSPISGHRSVSWYQQTPGQGLQFLFEYFSETQRNKGNFPGRFSGRQFSNSRSEMNVSTLELGDSALYLCASSLGTARSYNEQFFGPGTRLTVL.

The genes are TRBV10-3 and TRBJ1-5, with 8 bases identical to TRBD1. The CDR3 contains 19 residues. J gave up 5 bases and V 3 bases, and 18 bases lay outside the gene matches. The germline CDR1 and CDR2 sequences are ENHRY and SYGVKD. CDR3 amino acids: CAISDYDRGLIGADQPQHF. CDR3 nucleotides: TGTGCCATCAGTGACTACGACAGGGGTCTGATCGGGGCCGATCAGCCCCAGCATTTT.

The rearrangement links TRBV11-1 to TRBJ1-3; no reliable D call. Trimming cost V 8 bases and J 0 bases, with 8 bases left between them. The CDR3 sequence is 13 residues long. Germline V gene sequence: CDR1 SGHAT, CDR2 FQDESV (reference sequence). The CDR3 loop is CASRRSSGNTIYF. The CDR3 DNA sequence: TGTGCCAGCCGGAGGAGCTCTGGAAACACCATATATTTT.

This rearrangement joins TRBV28 to TRBJ1-5, with D unresolved. V shed 6 bases and J shed 7 bases, with 10 bases lying between them. Germline CDR1 reads MDHEN; CDR2 reads SYDVKM. This CDR3 spans 12 amino acids. The CDR3 is CASSPGGQPQHF. The CDR3 DNA sequence: TGTGCCAGCAGCCCAGGTGGCCAGCCCCAGCATTTT.

This chain joins TRBV7-9 and TRBJ1-1; possible D gene TRBD1, 5 bases. Germline values: CDR1 SEHNR, CDR2 FQNEAQ (reference sequence). Trimming took off 2 bases at V and 0 bases at J, with 7 bases between the two ends. This CDR3 spans 14 amino acids. The CDR3 sequence: CASSLKGMNTEAFF. For the CDR3, the DNA is TGTGCCAGCAGCTTAAAGGGGATGAACACTGAAGCTTTCTTT.

The chain combines TRBV18 with TRBJ2-7; a possible D gene is TRBD1 (6 bases). The CDR3 runs to 14 residues. Trimming took off 1 base at V and 4 bases at J, with 11 bases between the two ends. Germline V gene lookup returns CDR1 KGHSH and CDR2 LQKENI. CDR3 loop: CASSPREGGYEQYF. The CDR3 DNA is TGTGCCAGCTCACCACGGGAAGGGGGTTACGAGCAGTACTTC.

The chain carries TRBV7-2 and TRBJ1-6, with D possibly matching TRBD1 (6 bases). In germline, CDR1 is SGHTA, CDR2 FQGNSA. The CDR3 covers 14 residues. The V end was cut by 6 bases, the J end by 3 bases, with 9 bases between. The CDR3 DNA sequence: TGTGCCAGCAGGTTGGACAGCTATAATTCACCCCTCCACTTT. Protein product: CASRLDSYNSPLHF.

The rearrangement joins TRBV7-3 to TRBJ2-5, with D possibly being TRBD2 (6 bases). The CDR3 covers 15 residues. Trimming removed 5 bases from V and 5 bases from J, with 18 bases in between. Germline CDR1 SGHTA, CDR2 FQGTGA. CDR3 in amino acids: CASSPGGSRSETQYF. The CDR3, as DNA: TGTGCCAGCAGCCCCGGGGGTAGCCGTTCGGAGACCCAGTACTTC.

This sequence joins TRBV7-6 and TRBJ2-3; 10 bases match TRBD2. Trimming cost V 2 bases and J 10 bases; bases outside gene matches: 9. The CDR3 has 15 residues. The germline V gene has CDR1 SGHVS and CDR2 FNYEAQ. CDR3 sequence reads: CASSLQAGGQGSQYF. The CDR3 coding sequence is TGTGCCAGCAGCTTACAAGCGGGGGGGCAAGGTTCGCAGTATTTT.

The chain uses TRBV5-4 and TRBJ2-7, with a weak D call TRBD2 (5 bases). CDR1 and CDR2 from the germline V gene are SGHNT and YYREEE (reference sequence). The CDR3 sequence is 13 residues long. V lost 4 bases to trimming and J lost 3 bases, with 11 bases between them. The CDR3 here is CASSPGRDYEQYF. As DNA, the CDR3 is TGTGCCAGCAGCCCCGGACGGGACTACGAGCAGTACTTC.

The chain couples TRBV9 to TRBJ1-3, with D perhaps TRBD1 (5 bases). The length of the CDR3 is 16 residues. Germline assignment: CDR1 SGDLS and CDR2 YYNGEE. V lost 0 bases to trimming and J lost 0 bases, with 10 bases between them. CDR3 region: CASSVDLTDSGNTIYF. In nucleotides, the CDR3 is TGTGCCAGCAGCGTAGATTTGACAGACTCTGGAAACACCATATATTTT.

The CDR3 DNA follows: TGTGCCAGCAGCTTGACTGGGGCAGGGGGCCGGTTAAATCAGCCCCAGCATTTT. Its protein product is CASSLTGAGGRLNQPQHF. The chain combines TRBV7-2 with TRBJ1-5; 8 bases map to TRBD1. V shed 3 bases, J shed 4 bases, and the junction held 14 bases outside the gene matches. This CDR3 has 18 residues. Germline loops: CDR1 SGHTA, CDR2 FQGNSA.

The rearrangement uses TRBV15 and TRBJ1-2, with TRBD1 identical over 8 bases. The CDR3 spans 14 residues. Germline V gene sequence: CDR1 LNHNV, CDR2 YYDKDF (reference sequence). V lost 6 bases, J lost 5 bases, and 8 bases stayed unmatched. CDR3 DNA: TGTGCCACCAGACCGGACAGGGTAGCATATGGCTACACCTTC. It yields the protein CATRPDRVAYGYTF.

The chain carries TRBV5-6 and TRBJ1-2; no reliable D call. The CDR3 is made up of 12 amino acids. Germline V lookup: CDR1 SGHDT, CDR2 YYEEEE. Trimming left V 0 bases short and J 7 bases short, with 7 bases between. The CDR3 DNA reads TGTGCCAGCAGCTTGGGAACGGGTGGCTACACCTTC. Amino acids: CASSLGTGGYTF.

As concerns this clone: This CDR3 is also generated by other DNA sequences in the sample. The chain carries TRBV19 and TRBJ2-3; 11 nucleotides align to TRBD1. CDR1 is LNHDA, CDR2 SQIVND, per germline (reference sequence). V lost 6 bases and J lost 1; bases outside the gene matches: 0. The CDR3 is 14 amino acids. The CDR3 nucleotides are TGTGCCAGTAGGGACAGGGGGCGCACAGATACGCAGTATTTT. This translates into CASRDRGRTDTQYF.

The CDR3 loop is CASSLAGTSGGTSTDTQYF. The DNA of the CDR3 is TGTGCCAGCAGTCTCGCCGGGACTAGCGGGGGGACTAGCACAGATACGCAGTATTTT. The chain combines TRBV27 with TRBJ2-3; TRBD2 matches at 15 bases. V lost 5 bases to trimming and J lost 0 bases; unmatched junction nucleotides: 9. The CDR3 covers 19 residues. The germline gives CDR1 MNHEY, CDR2 SMNVEV (reference sequence).

This sequence joins TRBV30 and TRBJ1-4; possibly TRBD1 for D (6 bases). There are 14 residues in the CDR3. Germline lookup yields CDR1 GTSNPN and CDR2 SVGIG (reference sequence). V lost 2 bases, J lost 4 bases, and 11 bases lay in between. The CDR3 DNA sequence: TGTGCCTGGAGTCCGGACAGCTATAATGAAAAACTGTTTTTT. Encoded protein: CAWSPDSYNEKLFF.

The chain joins TRBV7-3 to TRBJ2-1; TRBD2 agrees at 10 bases. The V segment lost 5 bases and the J segment 3 bases; nucleotides outside the gene matches: 7. Germline CDR1 is SGHTA and CDR2 is FQGTGA. This CDR3 has 16 residues. CDR3 region: CASSRTGTSDYNEQFF. The CDR3 DNA reads as TGTGCCAGCAGCCGTACCGGGACTAGCGACTACAATGAGCAGTTCTTC.

This clone appeared a single time. V and J are TRBV3-1 (or the pseudogene TRBV3-2) and TRBJ2-1; 7 nucleotides match TRBD2. This CDR3 has 14 amino acids. CDR1 and CDR2 from the germline V gene are LGHDT and YNNKEL (reference sequence). The J segment lost 7 bases and the V segment lost 0 bases, leaving 3 bases of the junction unmatched. This chain's CDR3 is CASSQDQLANEQFF. DNA of the CDR3: TGTGCCAGCAGCCAAGATCAACTAGCGAATGAGCAGTTCTTC.

This clone is a singleton in its sample. The chain links TRBV3-1 (or the pseudogene TRBV3-2) to TRBJ2-7; possible D gene TRBD2, 6 bases. The CDR3 spans 12 residues. The germline V gene encodes CDR1 LGHDT and CDR2 YNNKEL (reference sequence). Trimming pared 4 bases from V and 4 bases from J, leaving 8 bases between. The CDR3 loop reads CASSPGTYEQYF. The CDR3, as DNA: TGTGCCAGCAGCCCCGGGACTTACGAGCAGTACTTC.

The chain couples TRBV6-5 to TRBJ2-1; the D gene is possibly TRBD1 (5 bases). V was shortened by 4 bases and J by 2 bases, with 12 bases between the two germline ends. CDR3 size: 15 residues. CDR1 is MNHEY and CDR2 is SVGAGI in the germline V gene. DNA for the CDR3: TGTGCCAGCAGTTTGGGGCAGATCACCTACAATGAGCAGTTCTTC. Residues: CASSLGQITYNEQFF.